Included here is one T cell receptor (beta chain) sequence, with context. The entry originates in a study of blood T cell repertoires in COVID-19. Study summary: The origin of the acute and convalescent COVID-19 samples was the United States, Italy and Spain.

The germline CDR1 and CDR2 sequences are SGHNT and YENEEA. This CDR3 has 14 amino acids. V shed 1 base and J shed 6 bases, with 11 bases lying between them. TCRdb's table, derived via immunoSEQ multiplex PCR, lists solely in-frame clones and lacks some. The table shows about 33,000 clones, with about 86% occurring only once. Sequenced material: peripheral blood. This TCR derives from a human donor in a cohort sampled during active COVID-19. V usage is TRBV11-3 and J usage is TRBJ2-3; D may be TRBD2 (7 bases). For the CDR3, the DNA is TGTGCCAGCAGCTTAGGGGGGGGCAGCGATACGCAGTATTTT. As protein: CASSLGGGSDTQYF.